A single sample gave rise to the 10 T cell receptor beta chains below, sequenced in a study of identical twins. Via MiXCR, TCRdb re-called the 5' RACE reads, giving one row per CDR3 protein. This repertoire shows 200,000 to 250,000 distinct CDR3 sequences, more than 9.5% found once; its top ten account for about 3.9%. These records were also assigned to another study, of yellow fever vaccine responses in identical twins.

Specimen: memory (CD45RO+) T cells sorted from blood. The receptors originated from a woman between 18 and 29 years old in good health.

The chain carries TRBV3-1 and TRBJ2-7, with 9 bases lining up with TRBD1. There are 15 residues in the CDR3. The germline V gene has CDR1 LGHDT and CDR2 YNNKEL (reference sequence). V trimming: 4 bases; J trimming: 3 bases; junction bases outside the gene matches: 7. This CDR3 is CASSPNLDRGYEQYF. CDR3 nucleotides: TGTGCCAGCAGCCCAAACTTGGACAGGGGCTACGAGCAGTACTTC.

This clonotype was counted between two and nine times. CDR3 nucleotides: TGTGCCAGCAGCCAACGGGACGACTCTGGGGCCAACGTCCTGACTTTC. This translates into CASSQRDDSGANVLTF. The chain joins TRBV4-2 to TRBJ2-6; D tentatively fits TRBD1 or TRBD2 (5 bases each). Trimming took 2 bases from V and 0 from J, leaving 8 bases between them. Per the germline V gene, CDR1 is LGHNA and CDR2 is YNFKEQ. This CDR3 is built from 16 residues.

This chain uses TRBV12-3 or TRBV12-4 with TRBJ2-1, with TRBD2 matching over 9 bases. After removal of 3 bases from V and 6 bases from J, the junction contained 6 bases not matched to a gene. The CDR3 is made up of 15 amino acids. The CDR3 spells CASSFIAGGPNEQFF. Here the CDR3 DNA reads TGTGCCAGCAGTTTCATTGCGGGAGGGCCCAATGAGCAGTTCTTC.

This clonotype was detected many times. This chain connects TRBV5-6 to TRBJ1-5; TRBD1 is a possible D gene (6 bases). Germline V CDR1 and CDR2: SGHDT, YYEEEE. This CDR3 comprises 13 residues. Deletions cut 4 bases from V and 4 bases from J, with 9 bases between. Written as DNA, the CDR3 is TGTGCCAGCAGCAGAACAGGGAATCAGCCCCAGCATTTT. It yields the protein CASSRTGNQPQHF.

V is TRBV7-9 and J is TRBJ2-5; 10 nucleotides align to TRBD1. The V segment lost 5 bases and the J segment 3 bases; nucleotides outside the gene matches: 9. Germline loops: CDR1 SEHNR, CDR2 FQNEAQ (reference sequence). The CDR3 length is 16 residues. The CDR3 sequence: CASSRSGTGVKETQYF. As DNA, the CDR3 is TGTGCCAGCAGCCGCTCTGGGACAGGGGTCAAAGAGACCCAGTACTTC.

The CDR3 coding sequence is TGTGCCTGGATGGGGGGACCCTACAATGAGCAGTTCTTC. Translating it yields CAWMGGPYNEQFF. The chain is built from TRBV30 and TRBJ2-1; D possibly corresponds to TRBD2 (6 bases). CDR3 length: 13 amino acids. Germline V gene lookup returns CDR1 GTSNPN and CDR2 SVGIG (reference sequence). V was shortened by 4 bases and J by 2 bases, with 9 bases between the two germline ends.

This clonotype has only a few counts. The chain joins TRBV20-1 to TRBJ1-4; 7 nucleotides align to TRBD1. The CDR3 has 15 amino acids. Unmatched junction bases numbered 7, after V lost 2 bases and J lost 4 bases. Germline values: CDR1 DFQATT, CDR2 SNEGSKA (reference sequence). The CDR3, as DNA: TGCAGTGCTAGAACGGGACAGCAAAGTAATGAAAAACTGTTTTTT. This gives the protein CSARTGQQSNEKLFF.

The DNA of the CDR3 is TGTGCCAGCAGGATTGGGTTCGTAGGGACTGAAGCTTTCTTT. As protein: CASRIGFVGTEAFF. The chain links TRBV2 to TRBJ1-1; D ambiguous. Germline lookup yields CDR1 SNHLY and CDR2 FYNNEI. V dropped 6 bases and J dropped 5 bases, with 16 bases sitting between them. This CDR3 comprises 14 residues.

This clonotype has more than one count but fewer than ten. The chain combines TRBV11-2 with TRBJ2-1; the match to TRBD2 covers 12 bases. CDR1 is SGHAT and CDR2 is FQNNGV in the germline V gene. The CDR3 contains 15 residues. Losses at the gene ends were 5 bases for V and 9 bases for J; bases not matched to a gene: 8. The CDR3 is CASSPSGGAVTEQFF. The CDR3, as DNA: TGTGCCAGCAGCCCTAGCGGGGGGGCCGTCACTGAGCAGTTCTTC.

The rearrangement joins TRBV18 to TRBJ2-2, with D possibly being TRBD1 or TRBD2 (5 bases each). V lost 2 bases, J lost 4 bases, and 11 bases lay in between. Germline assignment: CDR1 KGHSH and CDR2 LQKENI. This CDR3 contains 15 residues. The CDR3 nucleotides read TGTGCCAGCTCACCATCAAGTGGGGGCACCGGGGAGCTGTTTTTT. Translated: CASSPSSGGTGELFF.